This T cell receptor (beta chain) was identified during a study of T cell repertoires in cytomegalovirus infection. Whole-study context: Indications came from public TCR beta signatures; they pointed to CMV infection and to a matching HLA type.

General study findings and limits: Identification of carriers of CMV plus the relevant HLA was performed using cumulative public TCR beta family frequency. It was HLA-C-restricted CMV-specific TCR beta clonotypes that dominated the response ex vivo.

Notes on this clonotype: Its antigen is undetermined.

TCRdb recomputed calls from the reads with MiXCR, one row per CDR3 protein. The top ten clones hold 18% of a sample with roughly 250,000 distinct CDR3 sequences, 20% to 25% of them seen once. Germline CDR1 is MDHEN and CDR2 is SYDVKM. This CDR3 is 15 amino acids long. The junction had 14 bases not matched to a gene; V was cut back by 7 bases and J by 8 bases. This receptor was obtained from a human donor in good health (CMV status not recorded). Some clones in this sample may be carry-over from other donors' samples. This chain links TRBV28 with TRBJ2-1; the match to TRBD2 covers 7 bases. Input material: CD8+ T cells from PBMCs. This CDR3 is CASTSLAGSWDEQFF. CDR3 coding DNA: TGTGCCAGCACCTCGTTAGCGGGTAGTTGGGATGAGCAGTTCTTC.